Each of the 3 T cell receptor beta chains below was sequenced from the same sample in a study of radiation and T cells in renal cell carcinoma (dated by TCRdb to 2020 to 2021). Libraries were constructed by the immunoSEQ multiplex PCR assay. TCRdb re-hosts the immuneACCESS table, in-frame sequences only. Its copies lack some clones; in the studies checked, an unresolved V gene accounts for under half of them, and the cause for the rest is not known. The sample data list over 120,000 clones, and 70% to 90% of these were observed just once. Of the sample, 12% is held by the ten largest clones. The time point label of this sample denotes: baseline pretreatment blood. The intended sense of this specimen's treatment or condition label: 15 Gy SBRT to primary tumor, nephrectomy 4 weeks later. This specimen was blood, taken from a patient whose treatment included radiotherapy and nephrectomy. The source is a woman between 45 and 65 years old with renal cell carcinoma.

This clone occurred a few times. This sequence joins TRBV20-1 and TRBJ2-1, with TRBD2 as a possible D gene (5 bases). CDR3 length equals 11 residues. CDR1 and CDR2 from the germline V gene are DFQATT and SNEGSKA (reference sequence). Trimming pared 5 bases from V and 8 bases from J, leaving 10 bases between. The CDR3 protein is CSAELVDEQFF. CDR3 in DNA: TGCAGTGCTGAACTAGTTGATGAGCAGTTCTTC.

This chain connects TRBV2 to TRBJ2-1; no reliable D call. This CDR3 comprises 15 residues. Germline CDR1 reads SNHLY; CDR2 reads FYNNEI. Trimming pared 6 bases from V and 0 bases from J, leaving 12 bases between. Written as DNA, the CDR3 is TGTGCCAGCAGGCCAGGTAGCACCTCCTACAATGAGCAGTTCTTC. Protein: CASRPGSTSYNEQFF.

The CDR3 coding sequence is TGTGCCAGCTCACCAGCCGCGGACAGGGTGGCCGAGCAGTACTTC. This gives the protein CASSPAADRVAEQYF. The chain employs TRBV18 and TRBJ2-7, with TRBD1 identical over 8 bases. V was clipped by 2 bases and J by 6 bases; unmatched bases: 9. Looked up from germline, CDR1 is KGHSH and CDR2 is LQKENI. The CDR3 is 15 residues long.